Listed below are T cell receptor beta chains from one sample, sequenced in a study of CD8 T cells in ankylosing spondylitis. TCRdb processed the 5' RACE reads anew with MiXCR; each CDR3 protein has one entry. In the table there are about 39,000 distinct CDR3 sequences, 2.5% to 3.5% of which are singletons. Sequencing input: blood, either unsorted or a sorted T cell fraction (not recorded which). These receptors were obtained from a male donor with ankylosing spondylitis or in good health (not recorded which). Each CDR3 is given with its conserved first and last residue. Each record gives: J gene, clone size, D gene, V gene, CDR3 DNA, CDR3 protein. A D gene is named only where the DNA matches it firmly. The size field is filled for only some rows; it gives once, few, many or a size class.

>TRBJ2-1|many|TRBD2|TRBV9
TGTGCCAGCAGCCCACCACAGCGGGGCCCCTACAATGAGCAGTTCTTC
CASSPPQRGPYNEQFF
>TRBJ2-6|many|TRBD1|TRBV9
TGTGCCAGCAGCGGGACAGGGTTCTCTGGGGCCAACGTCCTGACTTTC
CASSGTGFSGANVLTF
>TRBJ2-3|many|TRBD2|TRBV9
TGTGCCAGCAGCGTAGCCCCTGGGGGTAGCGGGAGCCCAGATACGCAGTATTTT
CASSVAPGGSGSPDTQYF
>TRBJ2-3|many|TRBD1|TRBV9
TGTGCCAGCAGCGTATCGGACAGGGGTTCGACAGATACGCAGTATTTT
CASSVSDRGSTDTQYF
>TRBJ2-2|many|NA|TRBV9
TGTGCCAGCAGCGGGAGGGGTGACTTGGGGGAGCTGTTTTTT
CASSGRGDLGELFF
>TRBJ2-1|many|NA|TRBV9
TGTGCCAGCAGCGCTACAACAGGGCTCCTAGGCGATGAGCAGTTCTTC
CASSATTGLLGDEQFF
>TRBJ2-2|many|NA|TRBV9
TGTGCCAGCAGCGAGGAGGGGGGGCGAGTAAGCGGGGCCAACACCGGGGAGCTGTTTTTT
CASSEEGGRVSGANTGELFF
>TRBJ1-1|many|NA|TRBV9
TGTGCCAGCAGCGTAGGGGCCCGGGTTGGACAGACTGAAGCTTTCTTT
CASSVGARVGQTEAFF
>TRBJ2-6|many|NA|TRBV9
TGTGCCAGCAGCGCCGCGATGAGAGGGGCCCACTCTGGGGCCAACGTCCTGACTTTC
CASSAAMRGAHSGANVLTF
>TRBJ2-1|many|TRBD2|TRBV9
TGTGCCAGCAGCGTAGCTACTCGGACTAGCGGGGGGTCTGAGCAGTTCTTC
CASSVATRTSGGSEQFF
>TRBJ2-1|many|NA|TRBV9
TGTGCCAGCAGCGCCCAGGGGAGCTCCTACAATGAGCAGTTCTTC
CASSAQGSSYNEQFF
>TRBJ2-1|many|TRBD2|TRBV9
TGTGCCAGCAGCGCGGGGGGGAGTTACAACAATGAGCAGTTCTTC
CASSAGGSYNNEQFF
>TRBJ1-1|many|NA|TRBV9
TGTGCCAGCAGCGTCGGAGAGAACACTGAAGCTTTCTTT
CASSVGENTEAFF
>TRBJ2-5|many|TRBD1|TRBV9
TGTGCCAGCAGCCCACGGACAGGGAGGAAAGAGACCCAGTACTTC
CASSPRTGRKETQYF
>TRBJ2-5|NA|TRBD1|TRBV9
TGTGCCAGCAGCGCCACCGACAGGGACAGGGTCGTGACCCAGTACTTC
CASSATDRDRVVTQYF
>TRBJ2-5|many|NA|TRBV9
TGTGCCAGCGGGTTTCGCTTGGGGGACCAAGAGACCCAGTACTTC
CASGFRLGDQETQYF
>TRBJ2-1|many|TRBD2|TRBV9
TGTGCCAGCAGCCCTGGGACTAGCGGAGGAGTCTACAATGAGCAGTTCTTC
CASSPGTSGGVYNEQFF
>TRBJ2-3|many|NA|TRBV9
TGTGCCAGCAGCCCGAGAGGAGGAACAGATACGCAGTATTTT
CASSPRGGTDTQYF
>TRBJ2-5|many|TRBD2|TRBV9
TGTGCCAGCAGCGTTGGTCAGCGGGAGGAACACCAAGAGACCCAGTACTTC
CASSVGQREEHQETQYF
>TRBJ2-5|many|TRBD2|TRBV9
TGTGCCAGCAGCGCCCTAGCGGGAGGAGGGCGAGAGACCCAGTACTTC
CASSALAGGGRETQYF
>TRBJ2-3|many|TRBD2|TRBV9
TGTGCCAGCAGCGCGGCGACTAGCGGGAGTCGGGCAGATACGCAGTATTTT
CASSAATSGSRADTQYF
>TRBJ1-1|many|TRBD1|TRBV9
TGTGCCAGCAGCTCCGGGACAGGGAACACTGAAGCTTTCTTT
CASSSGTGNTEAFF
>TRBJ2-2|many|TRBD2|TRBV9
TGTGCCAGCAGCTCTAGAGGGACTAGCGGGAGCACCGGGGAGCTGTTTTTT
CASSSRGTSGSTGELFF
>TRBJ2-2|few|TRBD2|TRBV9
TGTGCCAGCAGCGCCACTAGCGGGAGGGCTATCGGGGAGCTGTTTTTT
CASSATSGRAIGELFF
>TRBJ2-1|many|TRBD2|TRBV9
TGTGCCAGCAGCGTAGTAGCGGGGGGGCCCTACAATGAGCAGTTCTTC
CASSVVAGGPYNEQFF
>TRBJ2-5|many|NA|TRBV9
TGTGCCAGCAGCCCCATGGGGGGTCGAGGGCAAGAGACCCAGTACTTC
CASSPMGGRGQETQYF
>TRBJ2-1|many|NA|TRBV9
TGTGCCAGCAGCGGACGAGAGGGACGTGTCGATGAGCAGTTCTTC
CASSGREGRVDEQFF
>TRBJ1-3|many|NA|TRBV9
TGTGCCAGCAGCGTAGGCCCAGAGGGTGCCATATATTTT
CASSVGPEGAIYF
>TRBJ1-3|many|NA|TRBV9
TGTGCCAGCAGCGACACAGGGAAGGGAAACACCATATATTTT
CASSDTGKGNTIYF
>TRBJ2-5|many|TRBD2|TRBV9
TGTGCCAGCAGCGTAGATAGCGGGAAAGAGACCCAGTACTTC
CASSVDSGKETQYF
>TRBJ1-4|many|NA|TRBV9
TGTGCCAGCAGCTTGGGACACCGTAATGAAAAACTGTTTTTT
CASSLGHRNEKLFF
>TRBJ2-1|many|NA|TRBV9
TGTGCCAGCAGCGTAGCCCCACTTAACTTACAGAATGAGCAGTTCTTC
CASSVAPLNLQNEQFF
>TRBJ2-3|many|TRBD2|TRBV9
TGTGCCAGCAGCGCTAGCGGGGGAGGGTCAGATACGCAGTATTTT
CASSASGGGSDTQYF
>TRBJ2-3|many|TRBD2|TRBV9
TGTGCCAGCACTTGGTCTAGCGGAGTTAGCACAGATACGCAGTATTTT
CASTWSSGVSTDTQYF
>TRBJ2-5|many|TRBD2|TRBV9
TGTGCCAGCAGCCCCGGACTAGCGGGGATGGAGACCCAGTACTTC
CASSPGLAGMETQYF
>TRBJ2-5|many|TRBD2|TRBV9
TGTGCCAGCAGCCCCGGGACTATCGGGGAGACCCAGTACTTC
CASSPGTIGETQYF
>TRBJ2-1|many|TRBD2|TRBV9
TGTGCCAGCAGCCCCGGGTGGCCAGCGGGGGTCGAGCAGTTCTTC
CASSPGWPAGVEQFF
>TRBJ2-6|few|TRBD2|TRBV9
TGTGCCAGCAGCGCCGGCGGGGGGGCCTACTCTGGGGCCAACGTCCTGACTTTC
CASSAGGGAYSGANVLTF
>TRBJ2-2|many|NA|TRBV9
TGTGCCAGCAGCAGCGTAGAGGGATGGCGGGTAGAGAACACCGGGGAGCTGTTTTTT
CASSSVEGWRVENTGELFF
>TRBJ2-3|many|NA|TRBV9
TGTGCCAGCAGCGTAGGTGGAGCGGGTGGCCCCGATACGCAGTATTTT
CASSVGGAGGPDTQYF
>TRBJ2-3|many|TRBD1|TRBV9
TGTGCCAGCAGCTTCTTGGACAGGGAGCCAGATACGCAGTATTTT
CASSFLDREPDTQYF
>TRBJ2-1|many|TRBD2|TRBV9
TGTGCCAGCAGCGTAGCGGGAGGGGGATACAATGAGCAGTTCTTC
CASSVAGGGYNEQFF
>TRBJ1-1|many|TRBD1|TRBV9
TGTGCCAGCAGCGTAGGAGGCGCCGGGGGGGACAGGGCCTCGTTT
CASSVGGAGGDRASF
>TRBJ2-4|many|TRBD1|TRBV9
TGTGCCAGCAGCGTAGGACCCGGGACAGGGGAGAACATTCAGTACTTC
CASSVGPGTGENIQYF
>TRBJ2-6|NA|NA|TRBV9
TGTGCCAGCAGCGCCCGGCCGAACGGGGCCAACGTCCTGACTTTC
CASSARPNGANVLTF
>TRBJ2-4|many|NA|TRBV9
TGTGCCAGCAGCCCGCGGACGGGTGAAAACATTCAGTACTTC
CASSPRTGENIQYF
>TRBJ1-2|many|NA|TRBV9
TGTGCCAGCAGAGACCCCGGGAGCGTCACCAACTATGGCTACACCTTC
CASRDPGSVTNYGYTF
>TRBJ2-3|many|TRBD2|TRBV9
TGTGCCAGCAGCGCCCGACCAAGCGGGGGGGCCGGAGATACGCAGTATTTT
CASSARPSGGAGDTQYF
>TRBJ2-2|many|NA|TRBV20-1
TGCAGTGCTTCCTCAAAGGGACGGTCGAACACCGGGGAGCTGTTTTTT
CSASSKGRSNTGELFF
>TRBJ1-1|many|NA|TRBV9
TGTGCCAGCAGCGTAGCAGGGATCACTGAAGCTTTCTTT
CASSVAGITEAFF
>TRBJ1-4|many|NA|TRBV9
TGTGCCAGCAGCGTAGCCGGGGGAAGGACTAATGAAAAACTGTTTTTT
CASSVAGGRTNEKLFF
>TRBJ2-5|many|NA|TRBV9
TGTGCCAGCAGCGTAAGAACGGGGGAGACCCAGTACTTC
CASSVRTGETQYF